This is a list of T cell receptor beta chains from one sample in a study of beta chain features in type 1 diabetes. Libraries were prepared by immunoSEQ multiplex PCR; TCRdb keeps only in-frame clonotypes and omits some of them. The profile shows some 150,000 clones, about 50% of them singletons. Sequences were obtained from Tregs from blood. These TCRs come from a young man in good health. Each CDR3 is given with its conserved first and last residue. Fields, in order: J gene, V gene, D gene, CDR3 DNA, CDR3 protein. D genes are given only for firm matches.

TRBJ2-2 | TRBV25-1 | . | TGTGCCAGCAGTGCCTACCGCAGGGGTCAAACTACCGGGGAGCTGTTTTTT | CASSAYRRGQTTGELFF
TRBJ2-7 | TRBV12-5 | . | TGTGCTAGTGGTTTTATGCGGACATACTACGAGCAGTACTTC | CASGFMRTYYEQYF
TRBJ2-6 | TRBV7-3 | TRBD1 | TGTGCCAGCGGCATAACAGGGGGTTTTCTTGGGGCCAACGTCCTGACTTTC | CASGITGGFLGANVLTF
TRBJ1-5 | TRBV4-3 | . | TGCGCCAGCAGCCAAGAGACCGGAGGGCCCCAGCATTTT | CASSQETGGPQHF
TRBJ2-1 | TRBV5-6 | . | TGTGCCAGCAGCTTAACCCTGGCCCCGTACAATGAGCAGTTCTTC | CASSLTLAPYNEQFF
TRBJ1-4 | TRBV18 | . | TGTGCCAGCTCCCGCAGTACGCCGTCAACTAATGAAAAACTGTTTTTT | CASSRSTPSTNEKLFF
TRBJ2-7 | TRBV2 | . | TGTGCCAGCAGTGAACCTCAGGGGTTACAGTACTTC | CASSEPQGLQYF
TRBJ1-1 | TRBV10-3 | TRBD1 | TGTGCCATCAGTGAGTTCGCGACAGGGGGAATAACAGCTGAAGCTTTCTTT | CAISEFATGGITAEAFF
TRBJ1-2 | TRBV29-1 | TRBD1 | TGCAGCGTAGTTATACAGGGGCTAGCTAACTATGGCTACACCTTC | CSVVIQGLANYGYTF
TRBJ2-7 | TRBV19 | TRBD1 | TGTGCCAGTATGAACCCAAGGGGGCCGCGGGAGCAGTACTTC | CASMNPRGPREQYF